Presented here are 4 T cell receptor beta chains from one specimen sequenced in a study of cytomegalovirus exposure and HLA in healthy donors. Primers for the PCR totalled 60 Vbeta and 13 Jbeta. The repertoire was sequenced with immunoSEQ multiplex PCR; TCRdb's copy has only in-frame clones and lacks some. The repertoire has approximately 220,000 clones, 75% to 80% of them found once; the top ten carry about 1.8%. Material: PBMCs. These TCRs come from a man in his late teens or twenties in good health and CMV-seronegative.

The chain couples TRBV4-1 to TRBJ2-2, with a tentative D call TRBD2 (5 bases). The CDR3 has 15 amino acids. CDR1 MGHRA and CDR2 YSYEKL come from the germline V gene. Trimming shortened V by 1 base and J by 1 base, and 7 bases separated the two germline ends. This CDR3 is CASSQAGMNTGELFF. DNA of the CDR3: TGCGCCAGCAGCCAAGCGGGAATGAACACCGGGGAGCTGTTTTTT.

This rearrangement joins TRBV29-1 to TRBJ1-5; possible D gene TRBD1, 6 bases. CDR3 size: 12 residues. Trimming took off 4 bases at V and 5 bases at J, with 9 bases between the two ends. CDR1 SQVTM and CDR2 ANQGSEA come from the germline V gene. CDR3: CSVGTADQPQHF. The CDR3 bases are TGCAGCGTTGGGACAGCAGATCAGCCCCAGCATTTT.

The count of this clone is one. The J gene is TRBJ1-1, the V gene TRBV5-1; D is uncertain. The CDR3 consists of 14 residues. Germline CDR1 is SGHRS and CDR2 is YFSETQ. Trimming removed 0 bases from V and 1 base from J, with 7 bases in between. The CDR3 sequence: CASSLGAQNTEAFF. The CDR3 coding sequence is TGCGCCAGCAGCTTGGGGGCGCAGAACACTGAAGCTTTCTTT.

The J gene is TRBJ2-3, the V gene TRBV11-3; D is perhaps TRBD2 (6 bases). Germline V gives CDR1 SGHNT, CDR2 YENEEA. The CDR3 sequence is 14 residues long. With 1 base removed from V and 8 bases from J, the gap between germline ends came to 13 bases. The CDR3 loop is CASSLGTTMGTQYF. The CDR3 DNA reads as TGTGCCAGCAGCTTAGGGACTACAATGGGTACGCAGTATTTT.